This T cell receptor beta chain derives from a study of blood T cell repertoires in COVID-19. Study-wide background: The United States, Italy and Spain were the sources of the acute and convalescent COVID-19 samples.

Some clones are missing from TCRdb's copy, which holds only in-frame ones; the method was immunoSEQ multiplex PCR. Of approximately 30,000 clones in the sample, under 85% were seen once. Germline V gene data show CDR1 as MNHEY and CDR2 as SVGAGI. The CDR3 sequence is 14 residues long. Trimming left V 6 bases short and J 4 bases short, with 13 bases between. This clone was detected only a few times. Source material: peripheral blood. The rearrangement uses TRBV6-5 and TRBJ2-1, with no clear D. This sequence was found in a man aged 70 or older with acute or convalescent COVID-19. CDR3 DNA: TGTGCCAGCAGATCTCCTACAGCATACAATGAGCAGTTCTTC. It codes for CASRSPTAYNEQFF.